This T cell receptor beta chain emerged from a study of regulatory T cells in long-lasting Graves disease. Study information: Graves' cases, newly diagnosed, had used antithyroid drugs under 3 months.

With regard to this clonotype: Antigen unknown. A much larger clone lies a single base off, so this may be a read error.

Relying on iRepertoire HTBI primers and Arm-PCR of CDR3 regions, the team built TCR beta libraries. TCRdb passed the multiplex PCR reads through MiXCR, listing each CDR3 protein once. The table includes about 530,000 distinct CDR3 sequences, about 15% detected once. Noted time point: newly diagnosed GD, antithyroid drugs for less than 3 months. The TCR library used RNA extracted from PBMCs. The CDR3 is made up of 18 amino acids. Germline V lookup: CDR1 DFQATT, CDR2 SNEGSKA (reference sequence). Between the trimmed V and J ends, which lost 0 bases and 11 bases, there was a span of 31 bases. Whole-study results and caveats: The sample size was small, and this may have reduced accuracy.

The same data also contributed to another study, on T cells in Graves' hyperthyroidism and ophthalmopathy.

The source material was peripheral blood mononuclear cells (PBMCs), sampled at new diagnosis, from a patient treated with antithyroid drugs. This sequence originates from a woman aged 40-65 years with Graves disease. The V and J genes are TRBV20-1 and TRBJ2-5; possible D gene TRBD2, 6 bases. The CDR3 sequence: CSAREHGLSGTFNNEQYF. CDR3 in DNA: TGCAGTGCTAGAGAACACGGTCTATCCGGGACTTTCAACAATGAGCAGTACTTC.